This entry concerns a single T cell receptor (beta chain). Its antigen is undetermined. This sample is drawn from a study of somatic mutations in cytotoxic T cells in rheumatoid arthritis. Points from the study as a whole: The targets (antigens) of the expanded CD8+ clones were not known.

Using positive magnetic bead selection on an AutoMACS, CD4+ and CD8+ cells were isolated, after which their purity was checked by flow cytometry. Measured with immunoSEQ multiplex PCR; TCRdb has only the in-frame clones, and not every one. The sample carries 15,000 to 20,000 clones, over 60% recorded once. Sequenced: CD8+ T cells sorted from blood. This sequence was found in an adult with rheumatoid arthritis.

CDR3 sequence (DNA): TGTGCCAGCAGCTTAGCCATCGGGGGGCGCGGCCACGAGCAGTACTTC. This encodes CASSLAIGGRGHEQYF. This chain links TRBV7-8 with TRBJ2-7; a weak D match, TRBD2 (7 bases). CDR1 is SGHVS and CDR2 is FQNEAQ in the germline V gene. V gave up 0 bases and J gave up 5 bases, with 17 bases separating them. The CDR3 totals 16 residues.